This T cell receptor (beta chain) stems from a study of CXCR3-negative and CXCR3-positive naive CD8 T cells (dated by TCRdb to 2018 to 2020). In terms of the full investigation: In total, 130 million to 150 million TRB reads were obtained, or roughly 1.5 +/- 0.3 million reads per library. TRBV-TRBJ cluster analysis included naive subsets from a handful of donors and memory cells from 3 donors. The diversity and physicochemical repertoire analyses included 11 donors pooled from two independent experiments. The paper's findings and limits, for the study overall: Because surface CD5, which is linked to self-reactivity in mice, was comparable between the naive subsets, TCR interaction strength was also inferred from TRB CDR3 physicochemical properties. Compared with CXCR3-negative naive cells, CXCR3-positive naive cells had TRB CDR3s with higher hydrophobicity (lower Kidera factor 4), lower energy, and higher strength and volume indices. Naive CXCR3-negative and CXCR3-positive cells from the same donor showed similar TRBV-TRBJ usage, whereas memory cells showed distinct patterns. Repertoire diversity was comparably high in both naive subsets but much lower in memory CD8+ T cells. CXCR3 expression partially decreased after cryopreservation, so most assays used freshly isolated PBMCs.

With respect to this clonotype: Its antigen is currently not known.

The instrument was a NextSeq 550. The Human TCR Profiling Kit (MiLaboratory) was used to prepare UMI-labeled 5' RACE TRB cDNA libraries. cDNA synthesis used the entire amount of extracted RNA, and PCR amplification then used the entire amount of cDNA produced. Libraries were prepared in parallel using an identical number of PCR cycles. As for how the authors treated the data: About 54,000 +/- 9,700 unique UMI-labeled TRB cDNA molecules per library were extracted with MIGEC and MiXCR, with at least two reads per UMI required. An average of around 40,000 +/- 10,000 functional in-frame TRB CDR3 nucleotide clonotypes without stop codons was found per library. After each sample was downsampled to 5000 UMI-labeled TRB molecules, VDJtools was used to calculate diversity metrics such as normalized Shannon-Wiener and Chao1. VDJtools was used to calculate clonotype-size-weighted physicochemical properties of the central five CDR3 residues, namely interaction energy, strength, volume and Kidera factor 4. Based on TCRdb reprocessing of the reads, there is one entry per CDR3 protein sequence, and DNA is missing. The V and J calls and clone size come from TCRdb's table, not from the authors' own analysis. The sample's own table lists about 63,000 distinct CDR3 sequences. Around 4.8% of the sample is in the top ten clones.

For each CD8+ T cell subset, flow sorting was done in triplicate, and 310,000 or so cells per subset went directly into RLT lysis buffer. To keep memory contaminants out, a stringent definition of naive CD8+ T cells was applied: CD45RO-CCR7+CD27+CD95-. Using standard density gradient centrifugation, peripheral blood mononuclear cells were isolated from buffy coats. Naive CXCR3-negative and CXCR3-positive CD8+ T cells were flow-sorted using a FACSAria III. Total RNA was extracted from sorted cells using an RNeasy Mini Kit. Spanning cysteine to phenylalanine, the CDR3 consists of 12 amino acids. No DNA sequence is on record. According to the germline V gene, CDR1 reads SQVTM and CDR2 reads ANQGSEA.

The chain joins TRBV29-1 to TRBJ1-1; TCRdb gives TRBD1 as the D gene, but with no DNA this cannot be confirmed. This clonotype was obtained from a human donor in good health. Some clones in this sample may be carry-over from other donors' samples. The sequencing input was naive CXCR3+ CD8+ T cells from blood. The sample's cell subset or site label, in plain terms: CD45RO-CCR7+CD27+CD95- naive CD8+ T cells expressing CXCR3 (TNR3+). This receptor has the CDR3 CSVEGGAPEAFF.